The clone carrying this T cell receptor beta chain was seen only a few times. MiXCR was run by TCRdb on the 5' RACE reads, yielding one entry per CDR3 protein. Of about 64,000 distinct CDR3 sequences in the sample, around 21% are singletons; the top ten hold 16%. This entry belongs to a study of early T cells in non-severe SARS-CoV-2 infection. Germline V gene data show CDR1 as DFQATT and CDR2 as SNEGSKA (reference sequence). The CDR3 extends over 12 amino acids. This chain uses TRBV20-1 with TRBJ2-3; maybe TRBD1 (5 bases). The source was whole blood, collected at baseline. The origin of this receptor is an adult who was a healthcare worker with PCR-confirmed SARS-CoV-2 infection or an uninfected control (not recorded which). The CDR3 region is CIQGGAPDTQYF. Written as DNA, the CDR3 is TGCATCCAGGGCGGCGCGCCAGATACGCAGTATTTT.